A single sample gave rise to the 26 T cell receptor beta chains below, sequenced in a study of control samples from healthy donors and cancer patients. Data came from immunoSEQ multiplex PCR; TCRdb stores just in-frame clones and leaves some out. Among about 150,000 clones listed, roughly 92% were seen once. Specimen: blood. These receptors all come from a man aged 45-65 years in good health.

The genes are TRBV18 and TRBJ2-2; 8 positions agree with TRBD2. Germline values: CDR1 KGHSH, CDR2 LQKENI. The trim removed 6 bases at V and 1 base at J, leaving 7 bases unmatched. The CDR3 runs 16 residues. The CDR3 here is CASSLGLARNTGELFF. The CDR3 DNA is TGTGCCAGCTCGCTTGGACTAGCAAGGAACACCGGGGAGCTGTTTTTT.

The chain combines TRBV7-9 with TRBJ1-5, with D perhaps matching TRBD1 (5 bases). From germline, CDR1 is SEHNR and CDR2 FQNEAQ (reference sequence). Between the trimmed V and J ends, which lost 6 bases and 2 bases, there was a span of 8 bases. The CDR3 runs 13 residues. CDR3 region: CASRGGGNQPQHF. As DNA, the CDR3 is TGTGCCAGCAGGGGGGGAGGCAATCAGCCCCAGCATTTT.

The chain couples TRBV3-1 (or the pseudogene TRBV3-2) to TRBJ2-7, with TRBD2 identical over 13 bases. Germline V gene data show CDR1 as LGHDT and CDR2 as YNNKEL (reference sequence). The CDR3 contains 15 residues. Germline trimming cut 4 bases from V and 2 bases from J; bases unmatched to any gene: 2. This chain's CDR3 is CASSPTSGRAYEQYF. Here the CDR3 DNA reads TGTGCCAGCAGCCCCACTAGCGGGAGGGCCTACGAGCAGTACTTC.

The rearrangement links TRBV5-6 to TRBJ2-7; 8 bases agree with TRBD2. The length of the CDR3 is 14 residues. Trimming took 0 bases from V and 7 from J; bases not matched to a gene: 6. Germline CDR1 reads SGHDT; CDR2 reads YYEEEE. The CDR3 DNA sequence: TGTGCCAGCAGCTTGGGAGCGGGAGACGGGGAGCAGTACTTC. It is translated as CASSLGAGDGEQYF. The full variable domain, completed using reference TRBV5-6 and TRBJ2-7, is DAGVTQSPTHLIKTRGQQVTLRCSPKSGHDTVSWYQQALGQGPQFIFQYYEEEERQRGNFPDRFSGHQFPNYSSELNVNALLLGDSALYLCASSLGAGDGEQYFGPGTRLTVT.

This clone was counted a few times. V is TRBV19 and J is TRBJ2-2; either TRBD1 or TRBD2 may supply D (5 bases each). Trimming pared 5 bases from V and 8 bases from J, leaving 18 bases between. Germline CDR1 LNHDA, CDR2 SQIVND (reference sequence). This CDR3 contains 15 residues. The CDR3 DNA is TGTGCCAGTAGTTCCGGGGCTGGGGCAGCTGGGGAGCTGTTTTTT. It codes for CASSSGAGAAGELFF.

This chain connects TRBV10-3 to TRBJ2-1, with a weak D call TRBD2 (7 bases). CDR1 and CDR2 (germline): ENHRY, SYGVKD. The CDR3 extends over 15 amino acids. Trimming shortened V by 7 bases and J by 3 bases, and 16 bases separated the two germline ends. CDR3 sequence (DNA): TGTGCCATCACCCGTGAGAGGGGGGGCTACAATGAGCAGTTCTTC. It specifies CAITRERGGYNEQFF.

The V gene is TRBV10-3, the J gene TRBJ1-2; no firm D call. Trimming shortened V by 0 bases and J by 2 bases, and 4 bases separated the two germline ends. Per germline, CDR1 ENHRY and CDR2 SYGVKD. The CDR3 is made up of 13 amino acids. The CDR3 sequence is CAISESGNYGYTF. The CDR3 DNA sequence: TGTGCCATCAGTGAGTCCGGGAACTATGGCTACACCTTC.

The rearrangement uses TRBV5-4 and TRBJ1-4; 9 bases agree with TRBD1. CDR1 and CDR2 from the germline V gene are SGHNT and YYREEE (reference sequence). With 4 bases clipped from V and 7 bases from J, the junction kept 8 bases outside the gene matches. The CDR3 has 15 amino acids. This CDR3 reads CASSKTGTGSEKLFF. The CDR3 coding sequence is TGTGCCAGCAGCAAAACCGGGACAGGGAGTGAAAAACTGTTTTTT.

V and J are TRBV28 and TRBJ1-1, with D unclear. The CDR3 length is 12 residues. V was shortened by 1 base and J by 10 bases, with 10 bases between the two germline ends. In germline, CDR1 is MDHEN, CDR2 SYDVKM. CDR3 amino acids: CASSLYSKGAFF. In DNA form, the CDR3 reads TGTGCCAGCAGTTTATACTCGAAAGGAGCTTTCTTT.

This clone was counted a few times. CDR3 in amino acids: CASSDRGRQETQYF. The CDR3 region has the DNA TGTGCCAGCAGTGACAGGGGGCGGCAAGAGACCCAGTACTTC. V and J are TRBV28 and TRBJ2-5; 10 bases fit TRBD1. After removal of 5 bases from V and 2 bases from J, the junction contained 2 bases not matched to a gene. Germline lookup yields CDR1 MDHEN and CDR2 SYDVKM. The length of the CDR3 is 14 residues. Complete variable domain (other parts from reference TRBV28 and TRBJ2-5): DVKVTQSSRYLVKRTGEKVFLECVQDMDHENMFWYRQDPGLGLRLIYFSYDVKMKEKGDIPEGYSVSREKKERFSLILESASTNQTSMYLCASSDRGRQETQYFGPGTRLLVL.

V and J are TRBV27 and TRBJ2-7; possibly TRBD2 for D (7 bases). Germline CDR1 and CDR2: MNHEY and SMNVEV (reference sequence). The V end was cut by 2 bases, the J end by 7 bases, with 15 bases between. This CDR3 is 14 amino acids long. DNA of the CDR3: TGTGCCAGCAGTTTACAAGGGGGGGCGGGGGAGCAGTACTTC. Its protein is CASSLQGGAGEQYF.

The chain is built from TRBV14 and TRBJ1-4; D is possibly TRBD1 (6 bases). Looked up from germline, CDR1 is SGHDN and CDR2 is FVKESK. CDR3 length equals 16 residues. V lost 0 bases and J lost 5, with 13 bases in between. The CDR3 protein is CASSQDEGDRNEKLFF. For the CDR3, the DNA is TGTGCCAGCAGCCAAGATGAGGGGGATAGGAATGAAAAACTGTTTTTT.

This clone came up once. J is TRBJ1-5 and V is TRBV28, with D perhaps matching TRBD1 (6 bases). This CDR3 spans 17 amino acids. V was cut by 3 bases and J by 0 bases, with 15 bases left in between. CDR1 and CDR2 from the germline V gene are MDHEN and SYDVKM. CDR3 region: CASSFKGGEYSNQPQHF. The CDR3 DNA sequence: TGTGCCAGCAGTTTTAAAGGGGGTGAATATAGCAATCAGCCCCAGCATTTT. The full variable domain, in which reference TRBV28 and TRBJ1-5 provide the parts outside the CDR3, is DVKVTQSSRYLVKRTGEKVFLECVQDMDHENMFWYRQDPGLGLRLIYFSYDVKMKEKGDIPEGYSVSREKKERFSLILESASTNQTSMYLCASSFKGGEYSNQPQHFGDGTRLSIL.

The chain uses TRBV18 and TRBJ2-7; 10 bases map to TRBD2. Germline CDR1 KGHSH, CDR2 LQKENI. This CDR3 region has 17 residues. The V segment lost 7 bases and the J segment 4 bases; nucleotides outside the gene matches: 16. This CDR3 is CASCRGPSGSGQYEQYF. CDR3 sequence (DNA): TGTGCCAGCTGCAGGGGCCCTAGCGGGAGTGGGCAGTACGAGCAGTACTTC.

V is TRBV29-1 and J is TRBJ2-3; D unresolved. In germline, CDR1 is SQVTM, CDR2 ANQGSEA. V lost 3 bases and J 2 bases, leaving 9 bases between the germline ends. This CDR3 spans 13 amino acids. CDR3 in amino acids: CSVEAGFTDTQYF. As DNA, the CDR3 is TGCAGCGTTGAGGCCGGGTTCACAGATACGCAGTATTTT.

V and J are TRBV9 and TRBJ2-1; 7 bases line up with TRBD1. Germline values: CDR1 SGDLS, CDR2 YYNGEE. This CDR3 has 15 amino acids. J was trimmed by 4 bases and V by 3 bases; bases with no gene match: 7. The CDR3 is CASSALGGGYNEQFF. Written as DNA, the CDR3 is TGTGCCAGCAGCGCCCTAGGGGGCGGGTACAATGAGCAGTTCTTC.

This chain connects TRBV28 to TRBJ2-7, with 8 bases matching TRBD1. The V segment lost 8 bases and the J segment 2 bases; nucleotides outside the gene matches: 5. This CDR3 spans 13 amino acids. Germline CDR1 and CDR2: MDHEN and SYDVKM. The CDR3 spells CASQQGGPYEQYF. The CDR3 coding sequence is TGTGCCAGCCAACAGGGGGGACCCTACGAGCAGTACTTC.

The chain is built from TRBV6-5 and TRBJ2-5; tentatively, D is TRBD2 (5 bases). The germline gives CDR1 MNHEY, CDR2 SVGAGI. CDR3 size: 12 residues. Trimming pared 6 bases from V and 5 bases from J, leaving 10 bases between. The CDR3 loop reads CASRYPGETQYF. The CDR3 coding sequence is TGTGCCAGCAGATACCCGGGGGAGACCCAGTACTTC.

The chain uses TRBV29-1 and TRBJ1-4, with D hard to call. Germline V gives CDR1 SQVTM, CDR2 ANQGSEA. Trimming took 5 bases from V and 4 from J, leaving 8 bases between them. This CDR3 region has 12 residues. The DNA of the CDR3 is TGCAGCGTTCTGGTTTATAATGAAAAACTGTTTTTT. Its protein is CSVLVYNEKLFF.

V usage is TRBV28 and J usage is TRBJ1-5, with 12 bases that match TRBD1. The CDR3 contains 16 residues. Germline V CDR1 and CDR2: MDHEN, SYDVKM. J was trimmed by 0 bases and V by 8 bases; bases with no gene match: 5. The CDR3 DNA reads TGTGCCAGCGGGACAGGGGGCTCCTATAGCAATCAGCCCCAGCATTTT. This sequence encodes CASGTGGSYSNQPQHF.

This clone came up once. The chain joins TRBV15 to TRBJ2-7; D is tentatively TRBD1 or TRBD2 (5 bases each). This CDR3 contains 12 residues. Trimming removed 0 bases at V and 6 bases at J, with 6 bases between. Germline V gene lookup returns CDR1 LNHNV and CDR2 YYDKDF (reference sequence). The CDR3 spells CATSREGVEQYF. The CDR3 DNA sequence: TGTGCCACCAGCAGAGAGGGGGTCGAGCAGTACTTC. Based on the CDR3 plus reference TRBV15 and TRBJ2-7, the full variable domain is DAMVIQNPRYQVTQFGKPVTLSCSQTLNHNVMYWYQQKSSQAPKLLFHYYDKDFNNEADTPDNFQSRRPNTSFCFLDIRSPGLGDTAMYLCATSREGVEQYFGPGTRLTVT.

J is TRBJ1-5 and V is TRBV7-9, with D perhaps TRBD1 (5 bases). Germline-derived CDR1 and CDR2 are SEHNR and FQNEAQ (reference sequence). This CDR3 contains 15 residues. V gave up 7 bases and J gave up 3 bases, with 16 bases separating them. DNA of the CDR3: TGTGCCAGCACTCCCCTCGGGACGACCAATCAGCCCCAGCATTTT. Its protein product is CASTPLGTTNQPQHF.

V usage is TRBV6-5 and J usage is TRBJ2-5; 8 positions agree with TRBD2. Trimming at V came to 0 bases and at J to 1 base, leaving 4 bases not matched to a gene. This CDR3 is 16 amino acids long. CDR1 is MNHEY, CDR2 SVGAGI, per germline. CDR3 region: CASSYSFSGTQETQYF. CDR3 sequence (DNA): TGTGCCAGCAGTTACTCGTTTAGCGGGACCCAAGAGACCCAGTACTTC.

The chain links TRBV27 to TRBJ1-4, with D perhaps matching TRBD1 (5 bases). From germline, CDR1 is MNHEY and CDR2 SMNVEV (reference sequence). V lost 7 bases and J 6 bases, leaving 15 bases between the germline ends. There are 14 residues in the CDR3. CDR3 DNA: TGTGCCAGCACCCCCTTTGACAGAGATGAAAAACTGTTTTTT. Protein: CASTPFDRDEKLFF.

V usage is TRBV7-9 and J usage is TRBJ1-2; the D gene is possibly TRBD1 (5 bases). Between the trimmed V and J ends, which lost 1 base and 7 bases, there was a span of 13 bases. Germline V gene lookup returns CDR1 SEHNR and CDR2 FQNEAQ (reference sequence). This CDR3 is 14 amino acids long. The CDR3 bases are TGTGCCAGCAGCTTAGATGAGGGGTTAAGTGGCTACACCTTC. It is translated as CASSLDEGLSGYTF.

This clone has only one observation. The chain has TRBV6-2 or TRBV6-3 and TRBJ2-1, with 7 bases that match TRBD2. With 5 bases clipped from V and 5 bases from J, the junction kept 9 bases outside the gene matches. The CDR3 has 15 residues. Germline V gives CDR1 MNHEY, CDR2 SVGEGT. CDR3 loop: CASSPRTSRDNEQFF. The CDR3 DNA sequence: TGTGCCAGCAGTCCCCGGACTAGTCGGGACAATGAGCAGTTCTTC.